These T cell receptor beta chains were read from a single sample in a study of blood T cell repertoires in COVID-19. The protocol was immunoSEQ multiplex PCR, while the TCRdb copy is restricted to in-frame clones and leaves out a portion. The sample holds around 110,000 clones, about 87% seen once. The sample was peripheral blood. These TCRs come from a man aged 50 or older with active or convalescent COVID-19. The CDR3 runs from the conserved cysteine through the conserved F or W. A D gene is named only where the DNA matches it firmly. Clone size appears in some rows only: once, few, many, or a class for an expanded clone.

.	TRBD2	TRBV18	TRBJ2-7	TGTGCCAGCTCACCACCGGGGGCTAGCGGGCCCTACGAGCAGTACTTC	CASSPPGASGPYEQYF
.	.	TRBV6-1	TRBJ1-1	TGTGCCAGCAGTAAAGTATTCGGGGAGGGGATGGTCACTGAAGCTTTCTTT	CASSKVFGEGMVTEAFF
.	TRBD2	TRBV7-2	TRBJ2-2	TGTGCCAGCAGCTTAGTTAGCGGGAGTATAGCCGGGGAGCTGTTTTTT	CASSLVSGSIAGELFF
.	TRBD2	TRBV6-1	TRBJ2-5	TGTGCCAGCAGTGAAGGCGGGGGGGTTGAGACCCAGTACTTC	CASSEGGGVETQYF
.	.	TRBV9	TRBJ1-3	TGTGCCAGCAGCGTAGAGGGGCGGCCGCCCATATATTTT	CASSVEGRPPIYF
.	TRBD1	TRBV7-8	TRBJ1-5	TGTGCCAGCAGCTTAATACAGGGGAGTTATCAGCCCCAGCATTTT	CASSLIQGSYQPQHF
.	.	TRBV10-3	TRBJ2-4	TGTGCCATCAGTGAGGCAGGGTCTAAAAACATTCAGTACTTC	CAISEAGSKNIQYF
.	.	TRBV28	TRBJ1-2	TGTGCCAGCAGTTCGCAGGGGAGGGACTATGGCTACACCTTC	CASSSQGRDYGYTF
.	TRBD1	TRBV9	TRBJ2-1	TGTGCCAGCAGCGTTAGCTGGGGGACAGGGGCCTACAATGAGCAGTTCTTC	CASSVSWGTGAYNEQFF
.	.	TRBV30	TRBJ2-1	TGTGCCTGGAGTCCCCCCGGGCGGGGCCCGATCTTC	CAWSPPGRGPIF
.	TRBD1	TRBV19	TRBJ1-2	TGTGCCAGTAGTATAGCGGGCAGGGGGTTATACGGCTACACCTTC	CASSIAGRGLYGYTF
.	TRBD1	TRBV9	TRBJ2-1	TGTGCCAGCAGCTCCGGACAGGGGGCAGGAAATGAGCAGTTCTTC	CASSSGQGAGNEQFF
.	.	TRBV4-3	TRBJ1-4	TGCGCCAGCAGCCAAGAGGAGACTTTTAATGAAAAACTGTTTTTT	CASSQEETFNEKLFF
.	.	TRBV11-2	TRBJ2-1	TGTGCCAGCAGCTTTAGGGACTTCTACAATGAGCAGTTCTTC	CASSFRDFYNEQFF
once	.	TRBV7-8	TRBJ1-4	TGTGCCAGCAGCTTAGCGGAGTTTGAAAAACTGTTTTTT	CASSLAEFEKLFF
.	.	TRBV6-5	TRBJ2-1	TGTGCCAGCAGGGGTGCGGGAAGGGAGAATGAGCAGTTCTTC	CASRGAGRENEQFF
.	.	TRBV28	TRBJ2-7	TGTGCCAGCAGTGTAACAGGGGGGGACTACGAGCAGTACTTC	CASSVTGGDYEQYF
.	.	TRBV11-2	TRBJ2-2	TGTGCCAGCAGCTCGACTAGAAACACCGGGGAGCTGTTTTTT	CASSSTRNTGELFF
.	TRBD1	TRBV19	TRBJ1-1	TGTGCCAGTAGTTCGGGAGTCCCGGGACAGGGTGTGAACACTGAAGCTTTCTTT	CASSSGVPGQGVNTEAFF
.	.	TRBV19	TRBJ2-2	TGTGCCAGTAGGACACAGGAGGGCACCGGGGAGCTGTTTTTT	CASRTQEGTGELFF
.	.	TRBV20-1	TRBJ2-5	TGCAGTGCCCAGGCTCGGGAGACCCAGTACTTC	CSAQARETQYF
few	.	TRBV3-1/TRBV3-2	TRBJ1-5	TGTGCCAGCAGCCAAGACTCAGTCAATCAGCCCCAGCATTTT	CASSQDSVNQPQHF
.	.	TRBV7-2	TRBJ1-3	TGTGCCAGCAGCCCGCGGGGGGGACGGGCTGGAAACACCATATATTTT	CASSPRGGRAGNTIYF
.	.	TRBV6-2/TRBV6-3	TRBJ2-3	TGTGCCAGCAGTCTCCTCACACTTAGCGGTAGCACAGATACGCAGTATTTT	CASSLLTLSGSTDTQYF
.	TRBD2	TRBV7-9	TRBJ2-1	TGTGCCAGCAGCTTAGGACTAGCGGTATACAATGAGCAGTTCTTC	CASSLGLAVYNEQFF
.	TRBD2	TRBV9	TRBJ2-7	TGTGCCAGCAGCGTGACTAGCGGGGACTACGAGCAGTACTTC	CASSVTSGDYEQYF
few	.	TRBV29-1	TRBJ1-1	TGCAGCGTTAAAAAGTCTGACAGTTACACTGAAGCTTTCTTT	CSVKKSDSYTEAFF
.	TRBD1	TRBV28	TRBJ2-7	TGTGCCAGCAGTGCCGGGACAGGCCCCTACGAGCAGTACTTC	CASSAGTGPYEQYF
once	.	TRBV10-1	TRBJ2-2	TGCGCCAGCAGTGAAAACGTCGGGGAGACCGGGGAGCTGTTTTTT	CASSENVGETGELFF
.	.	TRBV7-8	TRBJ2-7	TGTGCCAGCAGCTCACGAACAGTCCACGAGCAGTACTTC	CASSSRTVHEQYF
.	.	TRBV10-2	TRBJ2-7	TGCGCCAGCAGTGAGTCGAGAGCGTCGATTGCCTCCTACGAGCAGTACTTC	CASSESRASIASYEQYF
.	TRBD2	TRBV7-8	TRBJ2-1	TGTGCCAGCAGATCGACTAGCGGGAGATACAATGAGCAGTTCTTC	CASRSTSGRYNEQFF
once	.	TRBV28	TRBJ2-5	TGTGCCAGCAGTTCCTCTACAGGGAGAGAGACCCAGTACTTC	CASSSSTGRETQYF
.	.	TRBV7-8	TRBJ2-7	TGTGCCAGCAGCCCTAGGGGAGGTCCCCACGAGCAGTACTTC	CASSPRGGPHEQYF
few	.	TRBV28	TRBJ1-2	TGTGCCAGCAGTTTTCCCGGGTGGGGCTACACCTTC	CASSFPGWGYTF
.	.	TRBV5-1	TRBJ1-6	TGCGCCAGCCTGTTGTGCTCCTATAATTCACCCCTCCACTTT	CASLLCSYNSPLHF
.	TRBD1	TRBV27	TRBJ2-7	TGTGCCAGCAACCGTAAGGGGGACAGCTACGAGCAGTACTTC	CASNRKGDSYEQYF
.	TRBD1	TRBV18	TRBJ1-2	TGTGCCAGCTCACCAGTTCCCTTCGGGACAGGGTATGGCTACACCTTC	CASSPVPFGTGYGYTF
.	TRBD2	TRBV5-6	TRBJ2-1	TGTGCCAGCAGCTTACCGGGACTAGCGCTCTACAATGAGCAGTTCTTC	CASSLPGLALYNEQFF
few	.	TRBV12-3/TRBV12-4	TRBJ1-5	TGTGCCAGCAGTTTATCGGGGAATCAGCCCCAGCATTTT	CASSLSGNQPQHF
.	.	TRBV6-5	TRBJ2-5	TGTGCCAGCAGTTACTCACAGGGTCGGGGGGCCCAGTACTTC	CASSYSQGRGAQYF
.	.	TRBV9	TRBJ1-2	TGTGCCAGCAGCGTAGAGTTGGCGGGGGCTGGTGGCTACACCTTC	CASSVELAGAGGYTF
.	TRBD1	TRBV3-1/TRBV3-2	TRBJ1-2	TGTGCCAGCAGCCAAGGTCGGGGACAGGGACGTGGCTACACCTTC	CASSQGRGQGRGYTF
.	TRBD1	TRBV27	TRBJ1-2	TGTGCCAGCAGTCCCACCCCTGACAGGGATCGTGGCTACACCTTC	CASSPTPDRDRGYTF
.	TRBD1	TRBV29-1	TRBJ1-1	TGCAGCGTCTCGCCACAGGGGACTGAAGCTTTCTTT	CSVSPQGTEAFF
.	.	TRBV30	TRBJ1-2	TGTGCCTGGAAACAGCTAATCTATGGCTACACCTTC	CAWKQLIYGYTF
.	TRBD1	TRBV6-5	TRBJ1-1	TGTGCCACCAGGAGGGGGCCTACTGAAGCTTTCTTT	CATRRGPTEAFF
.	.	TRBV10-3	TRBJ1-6	TGTGCCAGCGGACAGCCGTCAAATTCACCCCTCCACTTT	CASGQPSNSPLHF